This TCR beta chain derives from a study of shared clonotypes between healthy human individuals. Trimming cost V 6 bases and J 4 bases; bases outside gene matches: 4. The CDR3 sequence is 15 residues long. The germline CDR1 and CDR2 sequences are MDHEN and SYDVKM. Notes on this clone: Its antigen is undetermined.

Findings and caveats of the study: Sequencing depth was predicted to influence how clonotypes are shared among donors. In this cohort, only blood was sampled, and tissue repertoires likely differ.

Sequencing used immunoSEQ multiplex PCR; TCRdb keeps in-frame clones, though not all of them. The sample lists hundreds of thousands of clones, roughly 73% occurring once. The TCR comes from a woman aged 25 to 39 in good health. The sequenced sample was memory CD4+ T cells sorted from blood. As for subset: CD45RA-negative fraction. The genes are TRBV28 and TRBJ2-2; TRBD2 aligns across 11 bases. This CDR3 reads CASSELAGGTGELFF. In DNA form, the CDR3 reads TGTGCCAGCAGCGAGCTAGCGGGAGGCACCGGGGAGCTGTTTTTT.